The sequence of this T cell receptor (delta chain) was determined in a study of gamma-delta T cells after stem cell transplantation. Concerning this clone: A far larger clone is just one base off, so this is likely a read error. Other nucleotide sequences from this sample produce the same CDR3.

The CDR3 is 19 residues long. Germline-derived CDR1 and CDR2 are GEAIGNYY and EKD. The J segment lost 4 bases and the V segment lost 0 bases, leaving 10 bases of the junction unmatched. TCRdb re-called the RT-PCR reads via CATT. This table has 4,000 to 6,000 delta-chain clones, roughly 2.1% appearing once. This chain joins TRDV2 and TRDJ3; TRDD3 matches at 8 bases. This clonotype was sampled from a human donor. It is not recorded whose cells these are; they may come from a transplant donor. Sequenced sample: gamma-delta T cells. The CDR3 loop is CACDTTGGYSSWDTRQMFF. CDR3 bases: TGTGCCTGTGACACCACTGGGGGCTATAGCTCTTGGGACACCCGACAGATGTTTTTC.